This T cell receptor (beta chain) stems from a study of CD8 T cells in Susac syndrome. This clonotype was counted between two and nine times. The RNA input was roughly 0.45 to 1 ug, and it was reverse transcribed with random hexamers. TCRdb analysed the immunoSEQ multiplex PCR reads with MiXCR anew, one entry per CDR3 protein. The repertoire holds under 200,000 distinct CDR3 sequences, with 90% to 95% as singletons. The CDR3 loop spans 13 amino acids. Deletions cut 0 bases from V and 16 bases from J, with 17 bases between. Germline V CDR1 and CDR2: SGHRS, YFSETQ. The genes are TRBV5-1 and TRBJ2-4; D is possibly TRBD1 (6 bases). This clonotype was sampled from a human donor with Susac syndrome. The sequenced material came from CD4+ T cells from PBMCs. The CDR3 region is CASSLAGETGQYF. CDR3 bases: TGCGCCAGCAGCTTGGCCGGGGAAACAGGGCAATACTTC.